These 10 T cell receptor beta chains were all obtained from the same sample, sequenced in a study of Graves' ophthalmopathy and Graves' hyperthyroidism (dated by TCRdb to 2017 to 2018). The run used an Illumina HiSeq 2000. TCR beta CDR3 regions were amplified from RNA transcripts for repertoire sequencing. HTBI primers and the Qiagen OneStep RT-PCR kit were used in a first-round RT-PCR, which was followed by a second-round multiplex PCR, size selection and purification. In-frame beta chains were kept once TCRdb had trimmed the public reads at Q25 with fastp and called clones with MiXCR. Here each entry gathers all rows of one CDR3 protein and keeps the most common genes and DNA. Recorded for this sample are 300,000 to 400,000 distinct CDR3 sequences; 17% of them occurred a single time. Together, the top ten hold around an eighth of the sample. The specimen sequenced was peripheral blood. The receptors were sampled from an adult man with Graves' ophthalmopathy.

This clonotype was observed many times. The chain uses TRBV12-3 or TRBV12-4 and TRBJ2-7; 12 bases align to TRBD2. This CDR3 spans 16 amino acids. After removal of 6 bases from V and 7 bases from J, the junction contained 13 bases not matched to a gene. The CDR3 sequence: CASRPNLAGGPGEQYF. DNA of the CDR3: TGTGCCAGCAGGCCAAACCTAGCGGGAGGGCCGGGGGAGCAGTACTTC.

In its sample, this clonotype was seen many times. This rearrangement joins TRBV5-1 to TRBJ2-7, with 10 bases identical to TRBD2. The J segment lost 3 bases and the V segment lost 4 bases, leaving 7 bases of the junction unmatched. There are 15 residues in the CDR3. The germline V gene encodes CDR1 SGHRS and CDR2 YFSETQ. The CDR3 sequence is CASSLRTSGDYEQYF. The CDR3 DNA sequence: TGCGCCAGCAGCCTCCGGACTAGCGGAGACTACGAGCAGTACTTC.

This clonotype was seen many times. J is TRBJ1-2 and V is TRBV4-1; no clear D. V was pared by 4 bases and J by 4 bases, with 10 bases between. In germline, CDR1 is MGHRA, CDR2 YSYEKL. This CDR3 comprises 13 residues. The CDR3 sequence: CASSRKGRYGYTF. The CDR3, as DNA: TGCGCCAGCAGCCGGAAAGGCCGCTATGGCTACACCTTC.

V and J are TRBV19 and TRBJ1-5; D unclear. The ends were cut back, 7 bases at V and 1 base at J, with 11 bases in the middle. This CDR3 has 14 residues. Germline CDR1 reads LNHDA; CDR2 reads SQIVND (reference sequence). CDR3: CASTRDGSNQPQHF. In DNA, the CDR3 is TGTGCCAGTACCCGAGACGGGAGCAATCAGCCCCAGCATTTT. Based on the CDR3 plus reference TRBV19 and TRBJ1-5, the full variable domain is DGGITQSPKYLFRKEGQNVTLSCEQNLNHDAMYWYRQDPGQGLRLIYYSQIVNDFQKGDIAEGYSVSREKKESFPLTVTSAQKNPTAFYLCASTRDGSNQPQHFGDGTRLSIL.

This clonotype has at least ten counts. The CDR3 is CASGLANGTATFSNQPQHF. The CDR3, as DNA: TGTGCTAGTGGTTTGGCTAACGGGACAGCAACATTTAGCAATCAGCCCCAGCATTTT. The V and J genes are TRBV12-5 and TRBJ1-5, with TRBD1 identical over 7 bases. The germline V gene encodes CDR1 LGHNT and CDR2 FRNRAP. The CDR3 extends over 19 amino acids. V was clipped by 1 base and J by 0 bases; unmatched bases: 12.

This clonotype was observed at least ten times. The genes are TRBV20-1 and TRBJ2-5; maybe TRBD2 (5 bases). V was clipped by 3 bases and J by 7 bases, with 21 bases between them. CDR3 length equals 15 residues. Germline values: CDR1 DFQATT, CDR2 SNEGSKA (reference sequence). The CDR3 sequence: CSASKADGPGWTQYF. Written as DNA, the CDR3 is TGCAGTGCTAGCAAAGCCGACGGTCCGGGGTGGACCCAGTACTTC.

The sample holds many counts of this clonotype. The rearrangement uses TRBV6-5 and TRBJ1-2; D call uncertain. V shed 6 bases and J shed 6 bases, with 14 bases lying between them. CDR1 is MNHEY, CDR2 SVGAGI, per germline. The CDR3 runs 13 residues. The CDR3 sequence: CASSNPNYDGYTF. The CDR3 DNA sequence: TGTGCCAGCAGCAACCCCAACTATGATGGCTACACCTTC.

This clonotype appeared many times. The chain carries TRBV6-5 and TRBJ1-2; no reliable D call. The CDR3 loop spans 14 amino acids. The germline CDR1 and CDR2 sequences are MNHEY and SVGAGI. V was trimmed by 4 bases and J by 1 base, leaving 10 bases between them. The CDR3: CASSSSTDNYGYTF. The CDR3 bases are TGTGCCAGCAGTTCCTCGACCGATAACTATGGCTACACCTTC.

This clonotype was seen many times. The chain combines TRBV2 with TRBJ1-1; TRBD1 is a possible D gene (5 bases). Germline CDR1 reads SNHLY; CDR2 reads FYNNEI. The V gene lost 9 bases and the J gene lost 5 bases, with 19 bases spanning the gap. CDR3 length: 14 residues. The CDR3 DNA reads TGTGCCAGTCGATGGATGGTCGGGGGGACTGAAGCTTTCTTT. This translates into CASRWMVGGTEAFF.

In its sample, this clonotype was seen many times. At one boundary the junction diverges from the germline segment, which might be a read error. The chain is built from TRBV6-2 or TRBV6-3 and TRBJ1-2; D is possibly TRBD1 (5 bases). The CDR3 runs 12 residues. Per the germline V gene, CDR1 is MNHEY and CDR2 is SVGEGT. Here the CDR3 reads CASSRQNYGCTF. CDR3 in DNA: TGTGCCAGCAGTCGACAGAACTATGGCTGCACCTTC.